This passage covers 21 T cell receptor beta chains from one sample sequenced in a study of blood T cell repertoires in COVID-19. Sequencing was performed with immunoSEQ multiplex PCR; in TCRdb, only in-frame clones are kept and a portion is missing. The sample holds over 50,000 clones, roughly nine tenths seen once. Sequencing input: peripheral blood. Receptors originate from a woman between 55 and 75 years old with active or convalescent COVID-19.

The DNA of the CDR3 is TGTGCCACCAGTGATTGGACTAGCGGGGGACAAGAGACCCAGTACTTC. This translates into CATSDWTSGGQETQYF. The rearrangement uses TRBV24-1 and TRBJ2-5; 13 nucleotides align to TRBD2. The junction had 1 base not matched to a gene; V was cut back by 2 bases and J by 2 bases. The germline V gene has CDR1 KGHDR and CDR2 SFDVKD. The CDR3 has 16 amino acids.

Written as DNA, the CDR3 is TGTGCCAGCAGCTTAAGCCGGGACAGCGATACGATCTCTGGAAACACCATATATTTT. Translation gives CASSLSRDSDTISGNTIYF. V is TRBV7-3 and J is TRBJ1-3; 7 nucleotides agree with TRBD1. The CDR3 totals 19 residues. Germline CDR1 SGHTA, CDR2 FQGTGA. V lost 1 base, J lost 0 bases, and 12 bases stayed unmatched.

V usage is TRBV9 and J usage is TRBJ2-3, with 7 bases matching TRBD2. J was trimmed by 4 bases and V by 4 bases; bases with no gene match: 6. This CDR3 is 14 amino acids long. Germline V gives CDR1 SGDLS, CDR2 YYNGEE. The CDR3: CASSLGGGADTQYF. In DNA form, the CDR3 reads TGTGCCAGCAGCCTTGGGGGAGGGGCAGATACGCAGTATTTT.

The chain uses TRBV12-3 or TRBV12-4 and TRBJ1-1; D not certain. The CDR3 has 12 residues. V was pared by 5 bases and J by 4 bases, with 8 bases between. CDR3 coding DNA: TGTGCCAGCAGTCAACAGATCACTGAAGCTTTCTTT. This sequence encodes CASSQQITEAFF.

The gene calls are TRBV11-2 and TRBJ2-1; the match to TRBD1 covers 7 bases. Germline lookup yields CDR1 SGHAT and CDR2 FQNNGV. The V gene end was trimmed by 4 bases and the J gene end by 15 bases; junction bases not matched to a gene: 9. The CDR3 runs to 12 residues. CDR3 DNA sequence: TGTGCCAGCAGCTCCATAACAGGGGTCGCGTTCTTC. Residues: CASSSITGVAFF.

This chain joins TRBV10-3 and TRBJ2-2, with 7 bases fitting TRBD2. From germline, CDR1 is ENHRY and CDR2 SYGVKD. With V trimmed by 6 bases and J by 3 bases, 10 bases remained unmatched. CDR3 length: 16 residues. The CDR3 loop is CAIRDRTREDTGELFF. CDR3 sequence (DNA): TGTGCCATCAGGGACCGGACCCGGGAGGACACCGGGGAGCTGTTTTTT.

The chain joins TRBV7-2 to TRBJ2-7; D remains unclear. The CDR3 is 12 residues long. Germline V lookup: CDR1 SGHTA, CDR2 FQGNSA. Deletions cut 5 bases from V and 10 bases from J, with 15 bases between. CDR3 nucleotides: TGTGCCAGCAGCCAGCGCGCCCCAGCCCAGTACTTC. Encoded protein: CASSQRAPAQYF.

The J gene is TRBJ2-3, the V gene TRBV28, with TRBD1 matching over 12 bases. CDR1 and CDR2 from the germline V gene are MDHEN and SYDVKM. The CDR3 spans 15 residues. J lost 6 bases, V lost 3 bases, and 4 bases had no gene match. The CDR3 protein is CASSFVGQGADTQYF. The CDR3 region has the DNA TGTGCCAGCAGTTTCGTGGGACAGGGGGCGGATACGCAGTATTTT.

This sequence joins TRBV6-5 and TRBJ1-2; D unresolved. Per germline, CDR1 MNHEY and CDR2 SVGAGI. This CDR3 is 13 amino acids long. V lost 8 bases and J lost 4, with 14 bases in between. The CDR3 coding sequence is TGTGCCAGCTTAGGACTTAACGGCTATGGCTACACCTTC. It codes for CASLGLNGYGYTF.

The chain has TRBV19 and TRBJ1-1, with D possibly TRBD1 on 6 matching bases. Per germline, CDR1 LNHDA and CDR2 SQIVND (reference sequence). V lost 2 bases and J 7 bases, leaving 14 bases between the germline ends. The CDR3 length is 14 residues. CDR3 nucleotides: TGTGCCAGTAGTATAATCCAGGGGACGGATGAAGCTTTCTTT. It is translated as CASSIIQGTDEAFF.

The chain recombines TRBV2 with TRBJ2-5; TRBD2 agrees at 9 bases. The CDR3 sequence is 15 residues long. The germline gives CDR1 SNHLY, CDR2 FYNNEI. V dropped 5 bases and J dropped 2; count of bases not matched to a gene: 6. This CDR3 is CASSPLAGKQETQYF. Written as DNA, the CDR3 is TGTGCCAGCAGTCCACTAGCGGGCAAACAAGAGACCCAGTACTTC. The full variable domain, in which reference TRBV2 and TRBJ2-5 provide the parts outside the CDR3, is EPEVTQTPSHQVTQMGQEVILRCVPISNHLYFYWYRQILGQKVEFLVSFYNNEISEKSEIFDDQFSVERPDGSNFTLKIRSTKLEDSAMYFCASSPLAGKQETQYFGPGTRLLVL.

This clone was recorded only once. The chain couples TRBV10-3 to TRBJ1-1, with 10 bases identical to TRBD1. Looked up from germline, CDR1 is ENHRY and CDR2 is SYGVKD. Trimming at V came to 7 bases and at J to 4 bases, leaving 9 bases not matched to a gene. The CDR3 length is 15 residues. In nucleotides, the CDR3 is TGTGCCATCAAGGGACAGGGGACCCTGGGCACTGAAGCTTTCTTT. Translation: CAIKGQGTLGTEAFF.

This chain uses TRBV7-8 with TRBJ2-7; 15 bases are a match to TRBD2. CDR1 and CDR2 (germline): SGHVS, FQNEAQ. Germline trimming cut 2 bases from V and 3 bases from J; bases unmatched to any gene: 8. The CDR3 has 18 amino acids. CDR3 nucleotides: TGTGCCAGCAGCTTACTGGGACTAGCGGGGGGCGGTGGCTACGAGCAGTACTTC. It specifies CASSLLGLAGGGGYEQYF.

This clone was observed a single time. The CDR3 coding sequence is TGTGCCAGGAACCTCTTAGCGGGAGGGGATACGCAGTATTTT. Protein: CARNLLAGGDTQYF. V gene TRBV2 combines with J gene TRBJ2-3; TRBD2 matches 11 bases. Unmatched junction bases numbered 8, after V lost 9 bases and J lost 6 bases. There are 14 residues in the CDR3. Per the germline V gene, CDR1 is SNHLY and CDR2 is FYNNEI.

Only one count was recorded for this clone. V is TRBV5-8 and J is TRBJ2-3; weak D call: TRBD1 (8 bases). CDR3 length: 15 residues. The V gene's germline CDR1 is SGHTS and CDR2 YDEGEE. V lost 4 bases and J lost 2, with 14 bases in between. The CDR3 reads CASSHRGGLTDTQYF. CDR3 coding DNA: TGTGCCAGCAGCCACAGGGGGGGGCTCACAGATACGCAGTATTTT.

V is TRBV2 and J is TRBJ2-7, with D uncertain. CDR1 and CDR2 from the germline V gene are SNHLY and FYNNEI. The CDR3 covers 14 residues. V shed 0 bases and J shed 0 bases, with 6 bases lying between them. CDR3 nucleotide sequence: TGTGCCAGCAGTGAAGCGGCGGTCTCCTACGAGCAGTACTTC. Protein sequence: CASSEAAVSYEQYF.

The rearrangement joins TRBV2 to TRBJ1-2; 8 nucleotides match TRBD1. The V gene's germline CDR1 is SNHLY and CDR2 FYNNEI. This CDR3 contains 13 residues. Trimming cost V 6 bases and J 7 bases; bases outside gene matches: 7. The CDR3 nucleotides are TGTGCCAGCAGCGGCGTAGACAGGGGTGGCTACACCTTC. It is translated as CASSGVDRGGYTF.

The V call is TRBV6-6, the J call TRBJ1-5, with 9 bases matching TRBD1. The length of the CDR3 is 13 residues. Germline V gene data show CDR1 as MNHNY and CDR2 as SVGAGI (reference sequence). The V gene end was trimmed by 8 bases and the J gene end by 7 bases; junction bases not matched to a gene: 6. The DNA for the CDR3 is TGTGCCAGCGGAAGGGGGACAGGGCAGCCCCAGCATTTT. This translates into CASGRGTGQPQHF.

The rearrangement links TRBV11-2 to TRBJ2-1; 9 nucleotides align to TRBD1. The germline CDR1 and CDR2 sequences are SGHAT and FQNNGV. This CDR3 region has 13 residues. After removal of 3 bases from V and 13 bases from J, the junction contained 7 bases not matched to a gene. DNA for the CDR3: TGTGCCAGCAGCTTTAGGGACAGGGCCGATCAGTTCTTC. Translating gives CASSFRDRADQFF.

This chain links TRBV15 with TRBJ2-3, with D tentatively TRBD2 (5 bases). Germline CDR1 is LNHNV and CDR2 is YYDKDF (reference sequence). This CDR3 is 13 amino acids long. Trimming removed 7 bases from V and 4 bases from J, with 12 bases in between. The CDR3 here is CATMTSGSDTQYF. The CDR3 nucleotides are TGTGCCACCATGACGTCGGGATCAGATACGCAGTATTTT.

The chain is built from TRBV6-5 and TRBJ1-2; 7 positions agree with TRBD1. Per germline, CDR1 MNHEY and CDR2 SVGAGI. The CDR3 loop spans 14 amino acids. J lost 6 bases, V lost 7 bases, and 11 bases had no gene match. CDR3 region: CASKGAGPENGYTF. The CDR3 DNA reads TGTGCCAGCAAGGGGGCGGGACCTGAAAATGGCTACACCTTC.